This TCR beta chain was recovered during a study of beta chain features in type 1 diabetes. Markers CD45RO/CCR7/CD25/CD127/CD95/CD27 served to sort CD4+ naive, central memory, regulatory and stem cell-like memory cells. The isolated RNA, all of it, was reverse transcribed, so expressed TCRB transcripts were what got sequenced. Read counts averaged roughly 4 million for samples of naive, central memory and regulatory T cells. Assay used: immunoSEQ multiplex PCR; TCRdb lists only in-frame clones, some missing. The table has about 160,000 clones, approximately 8.4% seen once. In germline, CDR1 is SGHTA, CDR2 FQGNSA. Trimming removed 1 base at V and 7 bases at J, with 7 bases between. The CDR3 loop spans 13 amino acids. General study results and limits: Amplification by PCR could prefer shorter templates, with the same effect in patients and controls. Relative to healthy donors, patients appeared to have naive, central memory and Treg TCRB repertoires that were more similar.

Note on this clone: Its antigen remains unknown.

Sequencing was carried out using central memory CD4+ T cells from blood. The rearrangement joins TRBV7-2 to TRBJ1-4; D not certain. This clonotype was obtained from a woman in her late teens or twenties in good health. The CDR3 DNA follows: TGTGCCAGCAGCTTAGTCTCCAGTGAAAAACTGTTTTTT. Amino acid sequence: CASSLVSSEKLFF.